One and the same sample provided the 11 T cell receptor beta chains below, sequenced in a study of blood T cells in healthy people across ages (dated by TCRdb to between 2014 and 2017). Receptors were amplified or captured by 5' RACE. Data came from an Illumina HiSeq 2500. A second PCR of roughly 6 to 11 cycles was run with a J-beta primer mix and a sample-barcoded 5' primer. Through fastp at Q25 and MiXCR, TCRdb rebuilt clones from the public reads, retaining in-frame beta chains. Duplicate CDR3 protein sequences are folded into a single record with the most common DNA and genes. This sample gives hundreds of thousands of distinct CDR3 sequences in total; about 30% of them show up just once. Jointly, the top ten make up 15% to 19% of the sample. The sequenced material came from blood. These receptors all stem from a woman at least 80 years old in good health.

On this clonotype itself: Compared with germline, one end of the junction differs, possibly owing to a read error. The chain is built from TRBV18 and TRBJ1-2; D is ambiguous. This CDR3 comprises 13 residues. Germline CDR1 is KGHSH and CDR2 is LQKENI. The CDR3 protein is CASSPLRGDGYTF. In DNA form, the CDR3 reads TGTGCCAGCTCACCACTCCGTGGCGATGGATACACCTTC.

This clonotype was detected ten times or more. The chain employs TRBV20-1 and TRBJ2-5; 8 nucleotides align to TRBD1. The CDR3 runs 15 residues. After removal of 1 base from V and 1 base from J, the junction contained 5 bases not matched to a gene. Looked up from germline, CDR1 is DFQATT and CDR2 is SNEGSKA (reference sequence). The CDR3 here is CSARVPTGGQETQYF. CDR3 nucleotides: TGCAGTGCTAGAGTCCCCACAGGGGGCCAAGAGACCCAGTACTTC.

In its sample, this clonotype was seen many times. The V call is TRBV3-1, the J call TRBJ1-5; no definite D call. Per germline, CDR1 LGHDT and CDR2 YNNKEL (reference sequence). V was trimmed by 5 bases and J by 0 bases, leaving 8 bases between them. The CDR3 totals 14 residues. CDR3 sequence: CASSYGDSNQPQHF. The CDR3, as DNA: TGTGCCAGCAGCTACGGTGATAGCAATCAGCCCCAGCATTTT.

The chain uses TRBV7-2 and TRBJ1-4, with no clear D. Germline V gene data show CDR1 as SGHTA and CDR2 as FQGNSA. CDR3 length: 13 amino acids. V dropped 3 bases and J dropped 6 bases, with 8 bases sitting between them. The DNA for the CDR3 is TGTGCCAGCAGCTTCGCGGTGGATGAAAAACTGTTTTTT. Its protein product is CASSFAVDEKLFF.

V and J are TRBV28 and TRBJ2-7; 12 positions match TRBD1. This CDR3 comprises 15 residues. Germline CDR1 is MDHEN and CDR2 is SYDVKM. Trimming took 3 bases from V and 2 from J; bases not matched to a gene: 2. The CDR3 sequence is CASSLGQGATYEQYF. CDR3 bases: TGTGCCAGCAGTTTGGGACAGGGGGCTACCTACGAGCAGTACTTC.

Worth noting for this clonotype: The junction departs from the called germline gene at one end, perhaps through a read error. The V and J genes are TRBV5-1 and TRBJ2-1; 10 nucleotides align to TRBD2. The CDR3 is made up of 16 amino acids. Germline CDR1 and CDR2: SGHRS and YFSETQ. CDR3 sequence reads: CVSSLGGTSAYNEQFF. The CDR3 DNA reads TGCGTCAGCAGCTTGGGTGGGACTAGCGCATACAATGAGCAGTTCTTC.

This clonotype was recorded a few times. The chain carries TRBV30 and TRBJ1-1; possible D gene TRBD1, 5 bases. The CDR3 is 13 residues long. V lost 3 bases and J 0 bases, leaving 8 bases between the germline ends. CDR1 and CDR2 (germline): GTSNPN, SVGIG (reference sequence). This CDR3 is CAWRKGLNTEAFF. The CDR3 DNA reads as TGTGCCTGGAGGAAGGGGCTGAACACTGAAGCTTTCTTT.

This clonotype was detected many times. The chain joins TRBV20-1 to TRBJ2-5; 8 positions match TRBD2. CDR1 and CDR2 from the germline V gene are DFQATT and SNEGSKA (reference sequence). Germline trimming cut 5 bases from V and 5 bases from J; bases unmatched to any gene: 4. The CDR3 is 12 residues long. CDR3 region: CSALAGLETQYF. Here the CDR3 DNA reads TGCAGTGCTTTAGCGGGGCTCGAGACCCAGTACTTC.

This clonotype was observed many times. This chain joins TRBV12-3 or TRBV12-4 and TRBJ1-6, with D tentatively TRBD1 (6 bases). V lost 0 bases, J lost 6 bases, and 9 bases lay in between. CDR3 size: 15 residues. The CDR3 protein is CASSLALQGNSPLHF. In DNA, the CDR3 is TGTGCCAGCAGTTTAGCATTACAGGGTAATTCACCCCTCCACTTT.

This clonotype was detected many times. This sequence joins TRBV12-3 or TRBV12-4 and TRBJ1-2; tentative D call: TRBD1 (5 bases). The CDR3 has 13 amino acids. V was shortened by 6 bases and J by 6 bases, with 14 bases between the two germline ends. CDR3 sequence reads: CASRIRGANGYTF. CDR3 nucleotides: TGTGCCAGCAGGATAAGGGGCGCGAATGGCTACACCTTC.

With respect to this clonotype: With a much larger clone just one base away, this may be a read error. This rearrangement joins TRBV29-1 to TRBJ1-2, with TRBD1 matching over 7 bases. The length of the CDR3 is 15 residues. The germline CDR1 and CDR2 sequences are SQVTM and ANQGSEA. The CDR3 loop reads CSAEDLKGAGYGYTF. CDR3 sequence (DNA): TGCAGCGCTGAAGACCTGAAGGGGGCTGGCTATGGCTACACCTTC.